This is a list of T cell receptor beta chains from one sample in a study of CD8+ T cells in alopecia areata. The repertoire was sequenced with immunoSEQ multiplex PCR; TCRdb's copy has only in-frame clones and lacks some. The sample lists more than 90,000 clones; about 60% were seen once. The source material was CD8+ T cells sorted from blood, sampled at week 24, from a patient treated with tofacitinib. The receptors stem from a human donor with alopecia areata. Both conserved end residues are part of each CDR3. The D gene is left open where the match is weak. Rows give clone size only sometimes, using once, few, many, or a class for an expanded clone.

v_call	d_call	j_call	cdr3_length	clone_size	cdr3_aa	cdr3_nt
TRBV7-9	.	TRBJ2-5	15	.	CASRPWDGVVETQYF	TGTGCCAGCAGGCCATGGGACGGAGTGGTGGAGACCCAGTACTTC
TRBV6-1	TRBD1	TRBJ2-7	14	.	CASSGTGASYEQYF	TGTGCCAGCAGCGGGACAGGGGCTTCCTACGAGCAGTACTTC
TRBV19	.	TRBJ2-1	15	.	CASSMGPASYNEQFF	TGTGCCAGTAGTATGGGACCGGCCTCCTACAATGAGCAGTTCTTC
TRBV27	.	TRBJ1-4	13	.	CASSLRVGEKLFF	TGTGCCAGCAGTTTGAGGGTAGGAGAAAAACTGTTTTTT
TRBV7-9	TRBD1	TRBJ2-1	15	many	CASSPGSGTAHEQFF	TGTGCCAGCAGCCCAGGGTCGGGGACAGCCCATGAGCAGTTCTTC
TRBV12-5	TRBD2	TRBJ2-3	17	.	CASGLAPIAGVGDTQYF	TGTGCTAGTGGTTTGGCCCCCATAGCGGGGGTCGGGGATACGCAGTATTTT
TRBV6-1	TRBD1	TRBJ2-7	13	.	CASSGQGPYEQYF	TGTGCCAGCAGCGGACAGGGACCCTACGAGCAGTACTTC
TRBV4-3	.	TRBJ1-1	13	few	CASSSRGNTEAFF	TGCGCCAGCAGTTCCCGGGGGAACACTGAAGCTTTCTTT
TRBV9	TRBD1	TRBJ2-5	15	.	CASSDWTGGQETQYF	TGTGCCAGCAGCGACTGGACAGGTGGACAAGAGACCCAGTACTTC
TRBV11-2	.	TRBJ1-2	14	few	CASSLEGRNYGYTF	TGTGCCAGCAGCTTAGAGGGACGGAACTATGGCTACACCTTC
TRBV5-6	.	TRBJ2-7	13	.	CASSPQRSYEQYF	TGTGCCAGCAGCCCCCAAAGATCCTACGAGCAGTACTTC
TRBV7-2	.	TRBJ2-2	13	few	CASSLWYPGELFF	TGTGCCAGCAGCTTATGGTATCCCGGGGAGCTGTTTTTT
TRBV30	.	TRBJ1-1	11	.	CAWGLNTEAFF	TGTGCCTGGGGACTTAACACTGAAGCTTTCTTT
TRBV29-1	TRBD1	TRBJ1-1	12	.	CSVTQGGTEAFF	TGCAGCGTAACGCAGGGGGGCACTGAAGCTTTCTTT
TRBV12-5	.	TRBJ2-7	13	.	CASGPPRGFEQYF	TGTGCTAGTGGCCCGCCCCGGGGATTCGAGCAGTACTTC
TRBV2	TRBD1	TRBJ1-6	17	.	CASSPGQGSSYNSPLHF	TGTGCCAGCAGCCCAGGACAGGGAAGCTCCTATAATTCACCCCTCCACTTT
TRBV6-4	.	TRBJ2-7	13	.	CASSDAAGIEQYF	TGTGCCAGCAGTGACGCCGCGGGGATCGAGCAGTACTTC
TRBV11-2	.	TRBJ2-4	14	.	CASSDDGTGYIQYF	TGTGCCAGCAGCGACGACGGGACGGGGTACATTCAGTACTTC
TRBV7-9	TRBD1	TRBJ1-6	15	.	CASSSRRGQNSPLHF	TGTGCCAGCAGCTCAAGGAGGGGGCAAAATTCACCCCTCCACTTT
TRBV9	.	TRBJ2-7	14	.	CASSVGDGPYEQYF	TGTGCCAGCAGCGTAGGGGACGGACCCTACGAGCAGTACTTC
TRBV6-5	.	TRBJ2-5	13	few	CASRNPPEETQYF	TGTGCCAGCCGAAACCCCCCGGAAGAGACCCAGTACTTC
TRBV2	.	TRBJ1-2	13	.	CASRPGVPDGYTF	TGTGCCAGCAGACCAGGGGTTCCTGATGGCTACACCTTC
TRBV13	TRBD1	TRBJ2-7	15	few	CASSLSGTGIHEQYF	TGTGCCAGCAGCTTATCCGGGACAGGGATCCACGAGCAGTACTTC
TRBV29-1	TRBD2	TRBJ2-2	19	few	CSVTGLRTSGGARPGELFF	TGCAGCGTTACCGGACTCCGGACTAGCGGGGGGGCCAGGCCCGGGGAGCTGTTTTTT
TRBV7-9	TRBD1	TRBJ1-1	15	.	CASSSLRGQNTEAFF	TGTGCCAGCAGCTCTTTGAGGGGGCAGAACACTGAAGCTTTCTTT
TRBV15	.	TRBJ2-6	15	.	CATRMGRTGANVLTF	TGTGCCACCCGGATGGGCCGAACGGGGGCCAACGTCCTGACTTTC
TRBV13	.	TRBJ2-7	14	.	CASSPDRPTYEQYF	TGTGCCAGCAGCCCCGACAGGCCAACCTACGAGCAGTACTTC
TRBV9	.	TRBJ1-2	12	few	CASSVPAGGYTF	TGTGCCAGCAGCGTACCCGCGGGGGGCTACACCTTC
TRBV7-3	.	TRBJ2-1	15	.	CASSQTGTSYNEQFF	TGTGCCAGCAGCCAAACCGGGACATCCTACAATGAGCAGTTCTTC
TRBV6-5	.	TRBJ2-1	14	.	CASSYSGLAEEQFF	TGTGCCAGCAGTTACTCCGGCTTAGCAGAGGAGCAGTTCTTC
TRBV10-3	.	TRBJ2-3	15	few	CAISSQGRLADTQYF	TGTGCCATCAGTTCACAGGGGAGGTTGGCAGATACGCAGTATTTT
TRBV30	TRBD2	TRBJ2-7	16	.	CAWSESSGGTPYEQYF	TGTGCCTGGAGTGAAAGTAGCGGGGGGACCCCCTACGAGCAGTACTTC
TRBV2	.	TRBJ1-1	14	.	CAREVGTGDTEAFF	TGTGCCAGGGAAGTAGGGACGGGGGACACTGAAGCTTTCTTT
TRBV2	.	TRBJ2-2	15	few	CASSDASAYTGELFF	TGTGCCAGCAGTGATGCTAGCGCCTACACCGGGGAGCTGTTTTTT
TRBV7-9	.	TRBJ1-5	16	.	CARNRRRHKKHQPQHF	TGTGCCAGGAATAGGAGGCGACATAAAAAGCATCAGCCCCAGCATTTT
TRBV4-1	TRBD1	TRBJ1-1	14	.	CASSQATGDTEAFF	TGCGCCAGCAGCCAAGCGACAGGGGACACTGAAGCTTTCTTT
TRBV9	.	TRBJ1-2	16	.	CASSPGRGAVDYGYTF	TGTGCCAGCAGCCCTGGAAGGGGGGCGGTCGACTATGGCTACACCTTC
TRBV5-4	.	TRBJ2-3	14	.	CASSLARLTDTQYF	TGTGCCAGCAGCCTCGCGAGACTCACAGATACGCAGTATTTT
TRBV5-1	.	TRBJ2-7	13	few	CASSQDGTYEQYF	TGCGCCAGCAGCCAGGACGGGACCTACGAGCAGTACTTC
TRBV30	.	TRBJ2-7	14	few	CAWSVGAGDYEQYF	TGTGCCTGGAGTGTCGGGGCAGGGGACTACGAGCAGTACTTC
TRBV18	.	TRBJ1-6	17	.	CASSPLQRADYNSPLHF	TGTGCCAGCTCACCGTTACAGAGGGCTGACTATAATTCACCCCTCCACTTT
TRBV29-1	.	TRBJ1-1	10	.	CSVQNTEAFF	TGCAGCGTTCAGAACACTGAAGCTTTCTTT
TRBV7-9	.	TRBJ2-1	12	few	CASSRDDNEQFF	TGTGCCAGCAGCAGAGATGACAATGAGCAGTTCTTC
TRBV6-5	.	TRBJ2-5	15	.	CASSHPAAGPETQYF	TGTGCCAGCAGTCACCCGGCAGCGGGTCCGGAGACCCAGTACTTC
TRBV30	.	TRBJ2-1	13	.	CAWSVSQGFTSFF	TGTGCCTGGAGTGTCTCCCAGGGCTTTACATCGTTCTTC
TRBV7-9	TRBD2	TRBJ2-5	15	.	CASSWETSGTETQYF	TGTGCCAGCAGCTGGGAGACTAGCGGGACAGAGACCCAGTACTTC
TRBV30	TRBD2	TRBJ2-2	16	.	CAWILIAGEHTGELFF	TGTGCCTGGATCCTTATAGCGGGGGAGCACACCGGGGAGCTGTTTTTT
TRBV25-1	TRBD1	TRBJ1-2	15	once	CASPIHRGTFYGYTF	TGTGCCAGTCCTATCCACAGGGGGACTTTCTATGGCTACACCTTC
TRBV4-3	TRBD2	TRBJ2-7	15	.	CASSQLLAAAYEQYF	TGCGCCAGCAGCCAACTACTAGCGGCGGCCTACGAGCAGTACTTC